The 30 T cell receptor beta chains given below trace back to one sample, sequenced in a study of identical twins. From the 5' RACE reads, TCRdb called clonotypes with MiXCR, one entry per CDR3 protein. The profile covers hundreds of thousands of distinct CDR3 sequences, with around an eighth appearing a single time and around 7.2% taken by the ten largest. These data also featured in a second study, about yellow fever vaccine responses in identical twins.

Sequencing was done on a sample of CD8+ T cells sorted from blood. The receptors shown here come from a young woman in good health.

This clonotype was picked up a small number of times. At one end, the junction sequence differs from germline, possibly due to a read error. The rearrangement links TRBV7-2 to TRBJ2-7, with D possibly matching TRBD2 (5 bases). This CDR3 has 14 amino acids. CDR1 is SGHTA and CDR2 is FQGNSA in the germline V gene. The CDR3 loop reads CASSLAPTPYEQYF. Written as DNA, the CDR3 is TGTGCCAGCAGCCTAGCACCCACCCCCTACGAGCAGTACTTC.

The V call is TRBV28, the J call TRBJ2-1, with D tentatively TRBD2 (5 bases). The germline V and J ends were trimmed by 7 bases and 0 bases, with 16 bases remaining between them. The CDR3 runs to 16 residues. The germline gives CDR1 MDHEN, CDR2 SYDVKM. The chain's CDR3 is CASNERRASSYNEQFF. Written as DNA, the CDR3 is TGTGCCAGCAACGAAAGGCGGGCTAGCTCCTACAATGAGCAGTTCTTC.

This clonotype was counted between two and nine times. CDR3 loop: CASSPNLPQYF. The CDR3 DNA reads as TGTGCCAGCTCACCGAACTTGCCTCAGTACTTC. This chain links TRBV18 with TRBJ2-5; D not resolved. Trimming took off 3 bases at V and 11 bases at J, with 10 bases between the two ends. The V gene's germline CDR1 is KGHSH and CDR2 LQKENI. The CDR3 covers 11 residues.

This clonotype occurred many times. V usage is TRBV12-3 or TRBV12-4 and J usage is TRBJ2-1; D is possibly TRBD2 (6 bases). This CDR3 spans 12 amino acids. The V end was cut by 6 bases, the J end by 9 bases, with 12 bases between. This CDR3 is CASSQLAFEQFF. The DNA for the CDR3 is TGTGCCAGCAGCCAACTAGCTTTTGAGCAGTTCTTC.

The CDR3 region is CASSPFAGRSSYNEQFF. CDR3 in DNA: TGTGCCAGCTCACCATTTGCGGGCAGGAGCTCCTACAATGAGCAGTTCTTC. The chain uses TRBV18 and TRBJ2-1; tentatively, D is TRBD2 (5 bases). The CDR3 contains 17 residues. Germline V gives CDR1 KGHSH, CDR2 LQKENI. Between the trimmed V and J ends, which lost 2 bases and 0 bases, there was a span of 14 bases.

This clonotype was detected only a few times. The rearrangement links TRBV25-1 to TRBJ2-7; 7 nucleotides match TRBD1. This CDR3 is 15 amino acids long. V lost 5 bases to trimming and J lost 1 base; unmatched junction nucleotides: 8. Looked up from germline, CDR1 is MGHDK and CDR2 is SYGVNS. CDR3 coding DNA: TGTGCCAGCAGTCCCGGGCAGGGGGTTTCCTACGAGCAGTACTTC. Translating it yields CASSPGQGVSYEQYF.

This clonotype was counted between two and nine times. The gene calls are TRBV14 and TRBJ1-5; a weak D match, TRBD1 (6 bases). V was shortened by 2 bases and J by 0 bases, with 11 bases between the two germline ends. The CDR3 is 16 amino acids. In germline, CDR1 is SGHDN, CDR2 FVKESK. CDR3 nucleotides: TGTGCCAGCAGCCAACTAGGGGGGAATAGCAATCAGCCCCAGCATTTT. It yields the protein CASSQLGGNSNQPQHF.

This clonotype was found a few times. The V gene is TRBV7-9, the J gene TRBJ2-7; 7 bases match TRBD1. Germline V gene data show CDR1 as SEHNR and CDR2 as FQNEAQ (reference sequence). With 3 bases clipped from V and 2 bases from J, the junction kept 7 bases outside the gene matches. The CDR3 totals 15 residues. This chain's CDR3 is CASSFLGTDAYEQYF. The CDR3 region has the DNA TGTGCCAGCAGCTTTCTCGGGACAGACGCCTACGAGCAGTACTTC.

The DNA of the CDR3 is TGTGCCAGCAGTTTATCGACTAGCGGGATTTACCGAACCTACGAGCAGTACTTC. It specifies CASSLSTSGIYRTYEQYF. The V call is TRBV27, the J call TRBJ2-7, with 11 bases that match TRBD2. V was pared by 0 bases and J by 2 bases, with 9 bases of the junction left unmatched. This CDR3 is built from 18 residues. Germline CDR1 is MNHEY and CDR2 is SMNVEV (reference sequence).

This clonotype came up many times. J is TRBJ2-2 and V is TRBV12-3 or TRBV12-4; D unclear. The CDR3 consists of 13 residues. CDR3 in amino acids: CALAEQNTGELFF. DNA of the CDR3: TGTGCTCTCGCGGAACAAAACACCGGGGAGCTGTTTTTT.

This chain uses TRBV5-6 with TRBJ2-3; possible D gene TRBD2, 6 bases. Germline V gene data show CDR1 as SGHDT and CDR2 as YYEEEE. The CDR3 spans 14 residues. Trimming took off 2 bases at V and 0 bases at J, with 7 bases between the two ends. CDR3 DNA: TGTGCCAGCAGCTTCGGGACTAGCACAGATACGCAGTATTTT. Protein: CASSFGTSTDTQYF.

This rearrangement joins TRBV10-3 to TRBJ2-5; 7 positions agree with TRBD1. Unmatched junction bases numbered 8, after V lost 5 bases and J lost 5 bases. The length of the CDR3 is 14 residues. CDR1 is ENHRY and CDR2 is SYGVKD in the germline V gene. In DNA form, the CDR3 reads TGTGCCATCAGTTACGACAGGGTGGGGGAGACCCAGTACTTC. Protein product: CAISYDRVGETQYF.

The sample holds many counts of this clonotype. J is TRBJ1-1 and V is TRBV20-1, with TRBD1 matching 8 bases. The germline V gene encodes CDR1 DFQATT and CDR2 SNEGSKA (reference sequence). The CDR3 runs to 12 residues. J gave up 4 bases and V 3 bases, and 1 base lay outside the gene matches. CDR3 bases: TGCAGTGCTAGGACAGGGGCCACTGAAGCTTTCTTT. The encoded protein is CSARTGATEAFF.

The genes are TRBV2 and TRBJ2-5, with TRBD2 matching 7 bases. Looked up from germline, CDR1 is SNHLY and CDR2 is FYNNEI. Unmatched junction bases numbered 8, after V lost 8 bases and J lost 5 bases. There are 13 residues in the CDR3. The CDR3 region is CASDDGRAETQYF. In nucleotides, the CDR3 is TGTGCCAGCGATGATGGGAGGGCCGAGACCCAGTACTTC. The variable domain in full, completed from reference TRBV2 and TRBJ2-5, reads EPEVTQTPSHQVTQMGQEVILRCVPISNHLYFYWYRQILGQKVEFLVSFYNNEISEKSEIFDDQFSVERPDGSNFTLKIRSTKLEDSAMYFCASDDGRAETQYFGPGTRLLVL.

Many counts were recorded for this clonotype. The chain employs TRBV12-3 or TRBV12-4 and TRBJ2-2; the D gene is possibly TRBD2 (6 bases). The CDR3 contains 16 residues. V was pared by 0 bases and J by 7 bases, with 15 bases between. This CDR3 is CASSLAWGVKVGELFF. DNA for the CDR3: TGTGCCAGCAGTTTAGCTTGGGGGGTTAAAGTCGGGGAGCTGTTTTTT.

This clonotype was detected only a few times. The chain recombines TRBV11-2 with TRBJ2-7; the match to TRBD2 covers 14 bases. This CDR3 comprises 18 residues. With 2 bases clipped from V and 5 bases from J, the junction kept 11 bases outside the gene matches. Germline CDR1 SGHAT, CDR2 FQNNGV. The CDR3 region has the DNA TGTGCCAGCAGCTTATGGGGACTAGCGGGAGCCGTAGGTAACGAGCAGTACTTC. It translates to CASSLWGLAGAVGNEQYF.

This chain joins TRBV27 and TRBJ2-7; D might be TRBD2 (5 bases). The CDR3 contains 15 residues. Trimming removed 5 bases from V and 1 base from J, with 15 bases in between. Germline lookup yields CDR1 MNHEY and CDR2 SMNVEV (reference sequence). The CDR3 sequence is CASSPRDYLSYEQYF. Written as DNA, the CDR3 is TGTGCCAGCAGTCCCAGAGACTATTTATCCTACGAGCAGTACTTC.

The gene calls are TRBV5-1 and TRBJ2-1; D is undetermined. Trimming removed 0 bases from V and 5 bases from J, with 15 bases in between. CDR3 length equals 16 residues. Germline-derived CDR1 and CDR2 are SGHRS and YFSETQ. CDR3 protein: CASSLDAGVSHNEQFF. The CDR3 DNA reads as TGCGCCAGCAGCTTGGACGCCGGAGTGTCCCACAATGAGCAGTTCTTC.

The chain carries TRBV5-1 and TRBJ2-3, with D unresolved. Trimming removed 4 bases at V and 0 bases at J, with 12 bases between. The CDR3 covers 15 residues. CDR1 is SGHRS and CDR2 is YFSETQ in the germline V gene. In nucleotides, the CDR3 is TGCGCCAGCAGCACCTCATTTTCTAGCACAGATACGCAGTATTTT. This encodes CASSTSFSSTDTQYF.

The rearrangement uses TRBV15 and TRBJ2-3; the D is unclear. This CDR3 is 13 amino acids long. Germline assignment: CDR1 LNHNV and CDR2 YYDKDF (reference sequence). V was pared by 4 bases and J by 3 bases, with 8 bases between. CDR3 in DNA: TGTGCCACCAGCAATTCGATTACAGATACGCAGTATTTT. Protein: CATSNSITDTQYF.

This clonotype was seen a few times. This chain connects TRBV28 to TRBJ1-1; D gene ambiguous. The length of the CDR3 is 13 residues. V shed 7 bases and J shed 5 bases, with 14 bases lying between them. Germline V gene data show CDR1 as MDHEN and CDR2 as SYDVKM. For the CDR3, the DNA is TGTGCCAGCACCCTTCTCCGGGAAACTGAAGCTTTCTTT. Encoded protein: CASTLLRETEAFF.

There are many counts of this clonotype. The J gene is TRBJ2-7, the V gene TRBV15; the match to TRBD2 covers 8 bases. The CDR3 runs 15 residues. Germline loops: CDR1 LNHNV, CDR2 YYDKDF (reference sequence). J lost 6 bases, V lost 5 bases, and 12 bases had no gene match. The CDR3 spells CATSLRRGDGPEQYF. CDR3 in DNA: TGTGCCACCAGCTTACGGCGGGGGGACGGCCCCGAGCAGTACTTC.

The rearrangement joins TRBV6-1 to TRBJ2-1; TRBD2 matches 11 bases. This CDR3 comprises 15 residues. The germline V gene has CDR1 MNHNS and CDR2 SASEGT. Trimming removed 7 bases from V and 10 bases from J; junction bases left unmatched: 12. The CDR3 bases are TGTGCCAGCACGGGGAAACTAGCGGGGGTTCGGGAGCAGTTCTTC. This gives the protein CASTGKLAGVREQFF.

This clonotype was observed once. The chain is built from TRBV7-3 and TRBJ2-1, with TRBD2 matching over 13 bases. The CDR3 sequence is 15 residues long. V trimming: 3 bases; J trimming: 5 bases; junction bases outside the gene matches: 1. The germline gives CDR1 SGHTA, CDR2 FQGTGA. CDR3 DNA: TGTGCCAGCAGCTTCGGGACTAGCGGGGACAATGAGCAGTTCTTC. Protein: CASSFGTSGDNEQFF.

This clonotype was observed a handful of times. CDR3 in amino acids: CASSVGASGTNYEQYF. The DNA for the CDR3 is TGTGCCAGCAGCGTAGGGGCTAGCGGGACTAACTACGAGCAGTACTTC. The chain combines TRBV9 with TRBJ2-7, with 9 bases identical to TRBD2. The V and J ends lost 0 bases and 3 bases, in that order; junction bases with no gene match: 7. The CDR3 consists of 16 residues. CDR1 and CDR2 (germline): SGDLS, YYNGEE.

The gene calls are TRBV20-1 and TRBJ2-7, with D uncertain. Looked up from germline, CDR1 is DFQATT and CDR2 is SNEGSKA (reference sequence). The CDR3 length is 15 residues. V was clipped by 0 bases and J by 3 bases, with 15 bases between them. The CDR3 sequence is CSARETSGRNYEQYF. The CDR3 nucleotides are TGCAGTGCTAGAGAAACCTCCGGACGGAACTACGAGCAGTACTTC.

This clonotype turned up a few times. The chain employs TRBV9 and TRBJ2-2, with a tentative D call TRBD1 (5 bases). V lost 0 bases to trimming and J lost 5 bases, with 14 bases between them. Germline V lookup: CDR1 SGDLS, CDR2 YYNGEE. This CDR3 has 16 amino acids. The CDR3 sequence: CASSVESGFTTGELFF. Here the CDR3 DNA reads TGTGCCAGCAGCGTAGAGTCAGGGTTTACGACCGGGGAGCTGTTTTTT.

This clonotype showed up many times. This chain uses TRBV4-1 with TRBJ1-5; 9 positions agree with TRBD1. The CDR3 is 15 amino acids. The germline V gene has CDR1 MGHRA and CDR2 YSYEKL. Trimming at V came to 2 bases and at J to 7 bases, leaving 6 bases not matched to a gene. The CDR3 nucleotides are TGCGCCAGCAGCCAAAACAGACAGGGGGGACAGCCCCAGCATTTT. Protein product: CASSQNRQGGQPQHF.

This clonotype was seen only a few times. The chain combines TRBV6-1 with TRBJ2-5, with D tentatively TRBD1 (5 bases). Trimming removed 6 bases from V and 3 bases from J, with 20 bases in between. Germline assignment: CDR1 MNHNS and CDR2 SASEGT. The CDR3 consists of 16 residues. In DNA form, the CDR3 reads TGTGCCAGCAGCCGACCCGGACACTACCAGGAAGAGACCCAGTACTTC. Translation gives CASSRPGHYQEETQYF.

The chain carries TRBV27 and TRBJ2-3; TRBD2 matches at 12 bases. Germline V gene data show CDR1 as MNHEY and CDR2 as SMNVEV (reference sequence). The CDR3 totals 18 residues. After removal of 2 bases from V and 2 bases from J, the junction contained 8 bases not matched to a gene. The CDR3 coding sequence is TGTGCCAGCAGTTTAATACTAGCGGGAGGACATTACACAGATACGCAGTATTTT. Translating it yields CASSLILAGGHYTDTQYF.